The following is a TCR beta chain sequence with its context. Its antigen is unidentified. The data derive from a study of identical twins. Per the germline V gene, CDR1 is SEHNR and CDR2 is FQNEAQ (reference sequence). V lost 5 bases to trimming and J lost 1 base; unmatched junction nucleotides: 9. This CDR3 spans 16 amino acids. TCRdb re-called the 5' RACE reads through MiXCR, storing one row per CDR3 protein. In the table there are nearly 250,000 distinct CDR3 sequences, 5.5% to 7% of which are singletons. Notes on the study in general: In drawing conclusions, the study used cross-sectional statistical analysis and did not follow the same donors.

These records were also assigned to another study, of yellow fever vaccine responses in identical twins. That source adds: Twins reportedly appeared to share part of their vaccine T cell response while keeping part individual.

Sequencing was carried out using memory (CD45RO+) T cells sorted from blood. The chain links TRBV7-9 to TRBJ1-1; 8 nucleotides align to TRBD1. The clonotype originates from a young woman in good health. The CDR3, as DNA: TGTGCCAGCAGCCCACCAGGGACAGGTTGGAACACTGAAGCTTTCTTT. Translation gives CASSPPGTGWNTEAFF.